These T cell receptor beta chains were read from a single sample in a study of beta chain features in type 1 diabetes. TCRdb's table, derived via immunoSEQ multiplex PCR, lists solely in-frame clones and lacks some. The sample carries 600,000 or so clones, 12% recorded once. Sequencing used naive CD4+ T cells from blood. Every receptor here comes from a man aged 30 to 45 with type 1 diabetes. The CDR3 runs from the conserved cysteine through the conserved F or W. The order of the fields is J gene, clone size, D gene, V gene, CDR3 protein, CDR3 DNA. The D gene is left open where the match is weak. Clone sizes are given selectively: once, few, many, or a class where the clone is expanded.

TRBJ2-2 NA NA TRBV2 CASSDNGPNTGELFF TGTGCCAGCAGTGATAATGGACCGAACACCGGGGAGCTGTTTTTT
TRBJ1-2 few NA TRBV29-1 CSVSRDGYTF TGCAGCGTTTCGAGGGACGGCTACACCTTC
TRBJ1-2 NA TRBD1 TRBV6-5 CASSYVTGARSYTF TGTGCCAGCAGTTACGTAACAGGGGCGAGAAGCTACACCTTC
TRBJ2-4 few TRBD1 TRBV7-2 CASSLRTGLSKNIQYF TGTGCCAGCAGCTTGAGGACAGGGCTATCCAAAAACATTCAGTACTTC
TRBJ2-3 NA TRBD1 TRBV4-1 CASSPVQGSGTDTQYF TGCGCCAGCAGCCCGGTACAGGGGTCAGGAACAGATACGCAGTATTTT
TRBJ1-6 NA NA TRBV7-9 CASSLAGNNSPLHF TGTGCCAGCAGCTTAGCAGGGAATAATTCACCCCTCCACTTT
TRBJ2-2 NA NA TRBV7-2 CASSLETVNTGELFF TGTGCCAGCAGCTTAGAAACGGTGAACACCGGGGAGCTGTTTTTT
TRBJ2-6 NA NA TRBV6-1 CASSVLDVGSRANVLTF TGTGCCAGCAGTGTCTTGGATGTTGGTAGTAGGGCCAACGTCCTGACTTTC
TRBJ1-3 NA NA TRBV5-1 CASSPRWGSGNTIYF TGCGCCAGCAGCCCCCGATGGGGGTCTGGAAACACCATATATTTT
TRBJ2-1 NA NA TRBV14 CASSLDVRRGPMYGNEQFF TGTGCCAGCAGCCTCGATGTGCGGCGGGGGCCTATGTACGGCAATGAGCAGTTCTTC
TRBJ2-6 few NA TRBV9 CASSVTGNGANVLTF TGTGCCAGCAGCGTAACGGGGAATGGGGCCAACGTCCTGACTTTC
TRBJ1-3 few NA TRBV7-2 CASSLTISGNTIYF TGTGCCAGCAGCTTGACCATCTCTGGAAACACCATATATTTT
TRBJ1-1 NA NA TRBV7-9 CASSLLVWGRVRAFF TGTGCCAGCAGCTTACTTGTTTGGGGGCGGGTAAGAGCTTTCTTT
TRBJ1-3 NA NA TRBV5-6 CASSPAGELRNTIYF TGTGCCAGCAGCCCGGCGGGGGAACTTAGAAACACCATATATTTT
TRBJ2-1 NA NA TRBV11-2 CASSLARGDEQFF TGTGCCAGCAGCTTAGCAAGGGGAGATGAGCAGTTCTTC
TRBJ2-6 few NA TRBV7-2 CASSPAGANVLTF TGTGCCAGCAGCCCCGCCGGGGCCAACGTCCTGACTTTC